The text below deals with one TCR beta chain. The authors' processing: Cell counts per sample came from amplifying reference gene primers. Here immunoSEQ multiplex PCR was the method, and the copy in TCRdb shows in-frame clones only, minus some. The D gene and trimming were derived from the DNA, and the V and J assignments and clone size from that table. This table holds some 670,000 clones, approximately 90% found once. These data are taken from a study of blood T cell repertoires in COVID-19. Study background: The analysed material was cDNA or gDNA that came from T cells, B-cell-depleted T cells, or PBMCs.

The CDR3 totals 14 residues. The germline V gene has CDR1 LNHDA and CDR2 SQIVND (reference sequence). Trimming pared 6 bases from V and 8 bases from J, leaving 19 bases between. The sample comprised peripheral blood. The chain carries TRBV19 and TRBJ1-1; tentative D call: TRBD1 (5 bases). The TCR was taken from a woman aged 18-30 years with acute or convalescent COVID-19. CDR3 protein: CASSLSGIQYEAFF. For the CDR3, the DNA is TGTGCCAGTAGCCTATCAGGGATCCAGTACGAAGCTTTCTTT.